What follows is one T cell receptor beta chain and its context. Antigen unknown. Time point described: week 5, during vaccination. Doses consisted of 300 ug of mutant IDH1 20-mer peptide each, paired with topical imiquimod. This sample is part of a study of a mutant IDH1 vaccine in newly diagnosed glioma. Across the whole study: Patients previously underwent radiotherapy, temozolomide, or both, and most underwent both.

Some clones are missing from TCRdb's copy, which holds only in-frame ones; the method was immunoSEQ multiplex PCR. Found here are some 25,000 clones, 65% to 80% of them singletons; the top ten hold roughly a tenth. Trimming left V 1 base short and J 3 bases short, with 12 bases between. The CDR3 consists of 15 residues. Germline V CDR1 and CDR2: SGHDT, YYEEEE. This rearrangement joins TRBV5-6 to TRBJ2-3; D is perhaps TRBD1 (5 bases). The source was PBMCs, collected from a glioma patient whose treatment included an IDH1 peptide vaccine. The TCR was taken from a man aged 35 to 55 with glioma. CDR3 sequence (DNA): TGTGCCAGCAGCTTGTATAAGGGGTTTACAGATACGCAGTATTTT. It translates to CASSLYKGFTDTQYF.